This passage covers 18 T cell receptor beta chains from one sample sequenced in a study of T cell responses to AZD1222 COVID-19 vaccine. Clones were read by immunoSEQ multiplex PCR, and TCRdb kept only the in-frame ones, dropping some. The table shows 100,000 or so clones, with roughly nine tenths occurring only once. The sequenced sample was peripheral blood, obtained on day 0 of AZD1222 vaccination. These receptor sequences come from an adult in good health.

This sequence joins TRBV5-1 and TRBJ2-2, with D possibly matching TRBD1 (5 bases). V dropped 1 base and J dropped 2 bases, with 18 bases sitting between them. Germline lookup yields CDR1 SGHRS and CDR2 YFSETQ. The CDR3 sequence is 18 residues long. As DNA, the CDR3 is TGCGCCAGCAGCTTGATCGTGTCGGCCAGGGTAAACACCGGGGAGCTGTTTTTT. Protein product: CASSLIVSARVNTGELFF.

The chain recombines TRBV2 with TRBJ2-5; 7 bases align to TRBD1. CDR1 and CDR2 from the germline V gene are SNHLY and FYNNEI. This CDR3 contains 14 residues. V gave up 6 bases and J gave up 2 bases; unmatched junction bases: 6. The CDR3 DNA sequence: TGTGCCAGCAGGCCAGGACAGGTACAAGAGACCCAGTACTTC. Its protein product is CASRPGQVQETQYF.

CDR3 coding DNA: TGTGCCAGTAGTGACCGGGACAGGCCCCAAGCTTTCTTT. It is translated as CASSDRDRPQAFF. The V call is TRBV19, the J call TRBJ1-1; 8 bases map to TRBD1. With V trimmed by 5 bases and J by 9 bases, 8 bases remained unmatched. Germline CDR1 is LNHDA and CDR2 is SQIVND (reference sequence). The CDR3 covers 13 residues.

This rearrangement joins TRBV7-9 to TRBJ2-1; TRBD2 agrees at 12 bases. Germline CDR1 is SEHNR and CDR2 is FQNEAQ (reference sequence). The V gene end was trimmed by 4 bases and the J gene end by 0 bases; junction bases not matched to a gene: 4. The length of the CDR3 is 17 residues. CDR3 amino acids: CASSSWTSGASYNEQFF. The DNA of the CDR3 is TGTGCCAGCAGCTCATGGACTAGCGGGGCCTCCTACAATGAGCAGTTCTTC.

This chain links TRBV7-8 with TRBJ1-1; TRBD1 might be the D (6 bases). The V and J ends lost 6 bases and 1 base respectively, with 15 bases between them. The V gene's germline CDR1 is SGHVS and CDR2 FQNEAQ. This CDR3 has 15 amino acids. The DNA of the CDR3 is TGTGCCAGCAGTCGGGAAGGACAGACGAACACTGAAGCTTTCTTT. As protein: CASSREGQTNTEAFF.

In this sample, this clone turned up a few times. V usage is TRBV30 and J usage is TRBJ1-1; possible D gene TRBD1, 5 bases. Germline CDR1 reads GTSNPN; CDR2 reads SVGIG (reference sequence). Trimming stripped 4 bases from V and 4 bases from J, with 13 bases between. This CDR3 has 13 residues. The CDR3 bases are TGTGCCTGGAAGGGGTTTTTTGGCACTGAAGCTTTCTTT. Translated: CAWKGFFGTEAFF.

This chain links TRBV4-1 with TRBJ1-1; 7 bases are a match to TRBD1. Unmatched junction bases numbered 7, after V lost 3 bases and J lost 0 bases. The germline V gene has CDR1 MGHRA and CDR2 YSYEKL. This CDR3 comprises 16 residues. The CDR3 DNA sequence: TGCGCCAGCAGCCATCGGACAGGAGGGTTGAACACTGAAGCTTTCTTT. Its protein is CASSHRTGGLNTEAFF.

The rearrangement uses TRBV6-2 or TRBV6-3 and TRBJ1-5, with 10 bases aligning to TRBD1. Germline loops: CDR1 MNHEY, CDR2 SVGEGT. The CDR3 loop spans 15 amino acids. V shed 5 bases, J shed 4 bases, and the junction held 5 bases outside the gene matches. DNA for the CDR3: TGTGCCAGCAGTACCGGACAGGGGGTGAATCAGCCCCAGCATTTT. Translating gives CASSTGQGVNQPQHF.

V and J are TRBV5-8 and TRBJ2-5, with D possibly being TRBD2 (6 bases). Germline CDR1 and CDR2: SGHTS and YDEGEE. The CDR3 totals 14 residues. Deletions cut 3 bases from V and 2 bases from J, with 11 bases between. The CDR3 protein is CASSSRGLQETQYF. DNA of the CDR3: TGTGCCAGCAGCTCGCGGGGTTTACAAGAGACCCAGTACTTC. Together with reference TRBV5-8 and TRBJ2-5, the CDR3 gives the full variable domain: EAGVTQSPTHLIKTRGQQATLRCSPISGHTSVYWYQQALGLGLQFLLWYDEGEERNRGNFPPRFSGRQFPNYSSELNVNALELEDSALYLCASSSRGLQETQYFGPGTRLLVL.

The gene calls are TRBV29-1 and TRBJ2-7, with D perhaps TRBD2 (6 bases). Trimming took 5 bases from V and 3 from J, leaving 17 bases between them. The CDR3 runs to 14 residues. Looked up from germline, CDR1 is SQVTM and CDR2 is ANQGSEA. The CDR3 DNA sequence: TGCAGCGTTTACGTCGGAGTGGGAGGCTACGAGCAGTACTTC. Translation: CSVYVGVGGYEQYF.

V usage is TRBV7-6 and J usage is TRBJ1-4, with D perhaps matching TRBD1 (5 bases). The V and J ends lost 5 bases and 5 bases respectively, with 18 bases between them. This CDR3 is 16 amino acids long. In germline, CDR1 is SGHVS, CDR2 FNYEAQ. The CDR3 reads CASSLLSRRGNEKLFF. The CDR3 nucleotides read TGTGCCAGCAGCCTGCTTTCTCGTAGGGGAAATGAAAAACTGTTTTTT.

V and J are TRBV11-3 and TRBJ1-6; 9 bases agree with TRBD1. Trimming at V came to 5 bases and at J to 7 bases, leaving 9 bases not matched to a gene. The CDR3 loop spans 16 amino acids. CDR1 and CDR2 (germline): SGHNT, YENEEA. CDR3 DNA sequence: TGTGCCAGCAGCCCCCACAGGGGGCGAATGAATTCACCCCTCCACTTT. Its protein product is CASSPHRGRMNSPLHF.

V gene TRBV5-4 combines with J gene TRBJ2-7; no definite D call. The CDR3 spans 15 residues. Germline CDR1 reads SGHNT; CDR2 reads YYREEE (reference sequence). V gave up 3 bases and J gave up 2 bases, with 15 bases separating them. Here the CDR3 reads CASSYDPAPAYEQYF. CDR3 nucleotides: TGTGCCAGCAGCTACGATCCGGCCCCTGCCTACGAGCAGTACTTC.

J is TRBJ2-1 and V is TRBV4-1; D ambiguous. V lost 4 bases to trimming and J lost 4 bases, with 11 bases between them. In germline, CDR1 is MGHRA, CDR2 YSYEKL. This CDR3 has 14 residues. CDR3 residues: CASSPTQTYNEQFF. The CDR3 bases are TGCGCCAGCAGCCCCACCCAAACTTACAATGAGCAGTTCTTC.

The chain carries TRBV5-4 and TRBJ2-7, with D maybe TRBD2 (5 bases). The V end was cut by 0 bases, the J end by 2 bases, with 9 bases between. This CDR3 region has 14 residues. Germline CDR1 and CDR2: SGHNT and YYREEE (reference sequence). The CDR3 bases are TGTGCCAGCAGCTTGGAAAGCGGAACCTACGAGCAGTACTTC. Residues: CASSLESGTYEQYF. Drawing the rest from reference TRBV5-4 and TRBJ2-7, the complete variable domain is ETGVTQSPTHLIKTRGQQVTLRCSSQSGHNTVSWYQQALGQGPQFIFQYYREEENGRGNFPPRFSGLQFPNYSSELNVNALELDDSALYLCASSLESGTYEQYFGPGTRLTVT.

The V and J genes are TRBV27 and TRBJ1-2; 8 bases are a match to TRBD1. The junction had 6 bases not matched to a gene; V was cut back by 5 bases and J by 4 bases. CDR3 length equals 14 residues. CDR1 and CDR2 (germline): MNHEY, SMNVEV (reference sequence). The CDR3 reads CASSKSGGAYGYTF. In DNA, the CDR3 is TGTGCCAGCAGTAAGTCAGGGGGCGCCTATGGCTACACCTTC.

Within the sample, this clone is medium-sized. For the CDR3, the DNA is TGTGCCAGCAGTGAGACTAGCGGGAGTTCAGATACGCAGTATTTT. This gives the protein CASSETSGSSDTQYF. This rearrangement joins TRBV6-4 to TRBJ2-3; TRBD2 agrees at 12 bases. The CDR3 is 15 amino acids. In germline, CDR1 is MRHNA, CDR2 SNTAGT. V dropped 3 bases and J dropped 4; count of bases not matched to a gene: 2.

The genes are TRBV6-2 or TRBV6-3 and TRBJ2-1; TRBD2 matches at 10 bases. This CDR3 contains 18 residues. The germline V gene encodes CDR1 MNHEY and CDR2 SVGEGT. The V and J ends lost 5 bases and 2 bases, in that order; junction bases with no gene match: 12. DNA of the CDR3: TGTGCCAGCAGTCAACGGGCTAGCGGGAGCATCGCCTACAATGAGCAGTTCTTC. It codes for CASSQRASGSIAYNEQFF.